This is a list of T cell receptor beta chains from one sample in a study of cytomegalovirus exposure and HLA in healthy donors. Generated by immunoSEQ multiplex PCR, the TCRdb table keeps only in-frame clones and is missing some. The sample has 100,000 or so clones, roughly four fifths seen once. Input material: PBMCs. Receptors originate from a man aged 40-55 years in good health and CMV-seronegative. The CDR3 runs from the conserved cysteine through the conserved F or W. The D gene is left open where the match is weak. The listing skips clone size in some rows; elsewhere it reads once, few, many or a size class.

.	TRBV9	.	TRBJ1-3	TGTGCCAGCAGCGTCCCGGACAGCTTGAGCTCTGGAAACACCATATATTTT	CASSVPDSLSSGNTIYF
few	TRBV4-1	TRBD2	TRBJ2-1	TGCGCCAGCAGCTCCGGGGGGGCCGCTTACAATGAGCAGTTCTTC	CASSSGGAAYNEQFF
once	TRBV19	.	TRBJ1-1	TGTGCCACCCACGGGGGGCGGGGGCCGGGGACTGAAGCTTTCTTT	CATHGGRGPGTEAFF
.	TRBV4-2	.	TRBJ2-2	TGTGCCAGCAGCCAAGATCACAGCGAGGACAGGGAGCTGTTTTTT	CASSQDHSEDRELFF
few	TRBV4-3	TRBD1	TRBJ2-3	TGCGCCAGCAGACTGACCGGGACAGGTGATGCGGATACGCAGTATTTT	CASRLTGTGDADTQYF
few	TRBV5-1	.	TRBJ2-7	TGCGCCAGCAGCTCTCTCGAGGAGGGCTACGAGCAGTACTTC	CASSSLEEGYEQYF
.	TRBV5-1	.	TRBJ2-3	TGCGCCAGCAGCTTACAGGACCATAGCACAGATACGCAGTATTTT	CASSLQDHSTDTQYF
.	TRBV7-9	TRBD1	TRBJ2-7	TGTGCCAGCAGGGGGGTTCAGGGGGCATACGAGCAGTACTTC	CASRGVQGAYEQYF
.	TRBV18	.	TRBJ2-7	TGTGCCAGCTCAGACGGCAGGGGAACCTACGAGCAGTACTTC	CASSDGRGTYEQYF
few	TRBV4-1	TRBD2	TRBJ2-7	TGCGCCAGCAGCCAAGGACTAGCGGCCGCCTACGAGCAGTACTTC	CASSQGLAAAYEQYF
.	TRBV27	.	TRBJ1-5	TGTGCCAGCAGTTCGACCAGGGGAAGCCGTCAGCCCCAGCATTTT	CASSSTRGSRQPQHF
.	TRBV7-2	.	TRBJ1-5	TGTGCCAGCAGCTTAGCGCCCCAGAATAATCAGCCCCAGCATTTT	CASSLAPQNNQPQHF
once	TRBV10-3	TRBD2	TRBJ2-1	TGTGCCATCAGTGAGTCGAGGACTAGCGGGTTCAATGAGCAGTTCTTC	CAISESRTSGFNEQFF
once	TRBV30	TRBD2	TRBJ2-2	TGTGCCTGGAACCCGGGACTAAACACCGGGGAGCTGTTTTTT	CAWNPGLNTGELFF
.	TRBV5-1	TRBD2	TRBJ2-7	TGCGCCAGCAGCATTAGCGGGAGCGTCACCTACGAGCAGTACTTC	CASSISGSVTYEQYF
.	TRBV4-2	TRBD2	TRBJ2-7	TGTGCCAGCAGCCAAGATACGATGGTTAGCGGGGGGATCTACGAGCAGTACTTC	CASSQDTMVSGGIYEQYF
.	TRBV4-1	TRBD2	TRBJ2-5	TGCGCCAGCAGAGGACTAGCTTCGGAGACCCAGTACTTC	CASRGLASETQYF
once	TRBV19	TRBD1	TRBJ2-5	TGTGCCAGTAGTATAGATGGCCCAGGGGGACAAGAGACCCAGTACTTC	CASSIDGPGGQETQYF
few	TRBV18	.	TRBJ1-1	TGTGCCAGCTCACCTCTTAACCAGCCGGGGATTGGTAGCACTGAAGCTTTCTTT	CASSPLNQPGIGSTEAFF
.	TRBV10-3	TRBD1	TRBJ1-1	TGTGCCATCAAACAGGGGGAGACTGAAGCTTTCTTT	CAIKQGETEAFF